The 18 T cell receptor beta chains presented below share a single source sample, sequenced in a study of blood T cell repertoires in COVID-19. The protocol was immunoSEQ multiplex PCR, while the TCRdb copy is restricted to in-frame clones and leaves out a portion. This table has 150,000 to 200,000 clones, roughly 85% appearing once. Input material: peripheral blood. These receptors all stem from a man aged 60 to 69 with active or convalescent COVID-19.

The chain combines TRBV4-1 with TRBJ2-2; tentative D call: TRBD2 (6 bases). Trimming removed 6 bases at V and 0 bases at J, with 14 bases between. The CDR3 sequence is 16 residues long. CDR1 MGHRA and CDR2 YSYEKL come from the germline V gene. The CDR3, as DNA: TGCGCCAGCAGTCCCTTGGGGGGATCGAACACCGGGGAGCTGTTTTTT. This gives the protein CASSPLGGSNTGELFF.

J is TRBJ2-2 and V is TRBV3-1 (or the pseudogene TRBV3-2), with 7 nucleotides matching TRBD2. Germline CDR1 LGHDT, CDR2 YNNKEL (reference sequence). The CDR3 covers 15 residues. Germline trimming cut 5 bases from V and 0 bases from J; bases unmatched to any gene: 3. The CDR3 here is CASSSGTANTGELFF. CDR3 in DNA: TGTGCCAGCAGCAGCGGGACCGCGAACACCGGGGAGCTGTTTTTT.

The chain employs TRBV5-1 and TRBJ1-1, with a weak D call TRBD1 (6 bases). Germline V CDR1 and CDR2: SGHRS, YFSETQ. The CDR3 is 15 residues long. The V and J ends lost 1 base and 1 base respectively, with 11 bases between them. CDR3 nucleotide sequence: TGCGCCAGCAGCTTGACAGGGTTTAGGAACACTGAAGCTTTCTTT. It is translated as CASSLTGFRNTEAFF.

V gene TRBV9 combines with J gene TRBJ1-5; 7 nucleotides align to TRBD1. CDR3 size: 15 residues. With 4 bases clipped from V and 4 bases from J, the junction kept 8 bases outside the gene matches. Germline V gene sequence: CDR1 SGDLS, CDR2 YYNGEE. Here the CDR3 reads CASSNTGERNQPQHF. In DNA, the CDR3 is TGTGCCAGCAGCAATACAGGGGAACGGAATCAGCCCCAGCATTTT.

The DNA for the CDR3 is TGTGCCAGTAGTATTGAGGGGGGGGGCGTAGGCTACAATGAGCAGTTCTTC. Translated: CASSIEGGGVGYNEQFF. The chain has TRBV19 and TRBJ2-1, with a tentative D call TRBD2 (7 bases). Per germline, CDR1 LNHDA and CDR2 SQIVND (reference sequence). Trimming stripped 3 bases from V and 3 bases from J, with 18 bases between. The CDR3 length is 17 residues. The variable domain in full, with the rest retrieved from reference TRBV19 and TRBJ2-1, is DGGITQSPKYLFRKEGQNVTLSCEQNLNHDAMYWYRQDPGQGLRLIYYSQIVNDFQKGDIAEGYSVSREKKESFPLTVTSAQKNPTAFYLCASSIEGGGVGYNEQFFGPGTRLTVL.

This chain links TRBV2 with TRBJ2-7, with D perhaps matching TRBD1 (6 bases). There are 14 residues in the CDR3. Trimming shortened V by 8 bases and J by 0 bases, and 14 bases separated the two germline ends. Germline CDR1 and CDR2: SNHLY and FYNNEI. The CDR3 DNA sequence: TGTGCCAGCGCGCTCGACAGGCTCTCCTACGAGCAGTACTTC. It codes for CASALDRLSYEQYF. The full variable domain, its missing parts supplied by reference TRBV2 and TRBJ2-7, is EPEVTQTPSHQVTQMGQEVILRCVPISNHLYFYWYRQILGQKVEFLVSFYNNEISEKSEIFDDQFSVERPDGSNFTLKIRSTKLEDSAMYFCASALDRLSYEQYFGPGTRLTVT.

The chain joins TRBV5-1 to TRBJ1-2; D is undetermined. Trimming took off 4 bases at V and 1 base at J, with 14 bases between the two ends. The CDR3 contains 15 residues. Looked up from germline, CDR1 is SGHRS and CDR2 is YFSETQ. The CDR3 protein is CASSPYGLINYGYTF. The CDR3 nucleotides are TGCGCCAGCAGCCCTTACGGACTCATTAACTATGGCTACACCTTC.

CDR3 sequence reads: CASSQGTGSFGYTF. For the CDR3, the DNA is TGTGCCAGCAGCCAAGGGACAGGGAGTTTTGGCTACACCTTC. The chain links TRBV4-2 to TRBJ1-2; TRBD1 agrees at 8 bases. Germline trimming cut 1 base from V and 7 bases from J; bases unmatched to any gene: 5. The V gene's germline CDR1 is LGHNA and CDR2 YNFKEQ. This CDR3 is built from 14 residues.

The chain employs TRBV5-1 and TRBJ2-2, with D possibly being TRBD2 (7 bases). CDR1 is SGHRS and CDR2 is YFSETQ in the germline V gene. V dropped 3 bases and J dropped 1 base, with 13 bases sitting between them. The CDR3 sequence is 16 residues long. The DNA for the CDR3 is TGCGCCAGCAGCTGGGGGGGCGTTGGGAACACCGGGGAGCTGTTTTTT. This encodes CASSWGGVGNTGELFF. Variable domain in full (rest from reference TRBV5-1 and TRBJ2-2): KAGVTQTPRYLIKTRGQQVTLSCSPISGHRSVSWYQQTPGQGLQFLFEYFSETQRNKGNFPGRFSGRQFSNSRSEMNVSTLELGDSALYLCASSWGGVGNTGELFFGEGSRLTVL.

This chain joins TRBV5-4 and TRBJ1-6; D is unclear. V was pared by 0 bases and J by 0 bases, with 4 bases between. The CDR3 spans 15 residues. Germline loops: CDR1 SGHNT, CDR2 YYREEE (reference sequence). In DNA form, the CDR3 reads TGTGCCAGCAGCTTGGAGCGCTCCTATAATTCACCCCTCCACTTT. Its protein product is CASSLERSYNSPLHF.

This clone showed up just once. The chain joins TRBV4-1 to TRBJ1-2; D unresolved. CDR1 MGHRA and CDR2 YSYEKL come from the germline V gene. V was pared by 1 base and J by 8 bases, with 17 bases between. The CDR3 totals 15 residues. The CDR3, as DNA: TGCGCCAGCAGCCAAGTGGCTGGCGGCCGGGAGGGCTACACCTTC. Its translation is CASSQVAGGREGYTF.

The chain couples TRBV2 to TRBJ1-1; D might be TRBD1 (5 bases). This CDR3 contains 12 residues. Germline V CDR1 and CDR2: SNHLY, FYNNEI. The V end lost 2 bases, the J end lost 7 bases, and 8 bases lay between the germline ends. This CDR3 reads CASSERTFEAFF. The CDR3 DNA follows: TGTGCCAGCAGTGAACGGACATTTGAAGCTTTCTTT. Drawing the rest from reference TRBV2 and TRBJ1-1, the complete variable domain is EPEVTQTPSHQVTQMGQEVILRCVPISNHLYFYWYRQILGQKVEFLVSFYNNEISEKSEIFDDQFSVERPDGSNFTLKIRSTKLEDSAMYFCASSERTFEAFFGQGTRLTVV.

This clone occurred a few times. The rearrangement uses TRBV10-1 and TRBJ2-2; TRBD2 matches 8 bases. The CDR3 is 15 residues long. J lost 5 bases, V lost 11 bases, and 13 bases had no gene match. In germline, CDR1 is WNHNN, CDR2 SYGVQD (reference sequence). The DNA of the CDR3 is TGCGCCGCCCCCGGGGGGGGCGAAGGAACCGGGGAGCTGTTTTTT. The encoded protein is CAAPGGGEGTGELFF.

The genes are TRBV5-1 and TRBJ1-2, with 11 nucleotides matching TRBD1. The CDR3 has 15 residues. CDR1 is SGHRS, CDR2 YFSETQ, per germline. V gave up 0 bases and J gave up 7 bases; unmatched junction bases: 5. Here the CDR3 reads CASSLDRTGGSGYTF. The CDR3 DNA reads TGCGCCAGCAGCTTGGATCGGACAGGGGGCTCTGGCTACACCTTC.

J is TRBJ1-2 and V is TRBV3-1 (or the pseudogene TRBV3-2), with 7 nucleotides matching TRBD1. Germline V lookup: CDR1 LGHDT, CDR2 YNNKEL (reference sequence). This CDR3 comprises 14 residues. V lost 5 bases and J lost 7; bases outside the gene matches: 10. The CDR3 DNA reads as TGTGCCAGCAGCTACCAGGGACAGACTTCTGGCTACACCTTC. This sequence encodes CASSYQGQTSGYTF.

The rearrangement uses TRBV12-3 or TRBV12-4 and TRBJ1-1; 7 nucleotides line up with TRBD1. V lost 6 bases, J lost 5 bases, and 6 bases stayed unmatched. This CDR3 comprises 13 residues. The CDR3 sequence is CASSRTTGTEAFF. Here the CDR3 DNA reads TGTGCCAGCAGCCGTACGACAGGGACTGAAGCTTTCTTT.

This chain uses TRBV5-6 with TRBJ2-5; a possible D gene is TRBD2 (5 bases). Per the germline V gene, CDR1 is SGHDT and CDR2 is YYEEEE. Trimming took off 1 base at V and 5 bases at J, with 9 bases between the two ends. The CDR3 has 13 residues. The CDR3 bases are TGTGCCAGCAGCTTGCTTAGCGCGGAGACCCAGTACTTC. It yields the protein CASSLLSAETQYF.

The chain combines TRBV4-1 with TRBJ1-1; 11 positions match TRBD1. The J segment lost 4 bases and the V segment lost 5 bases, leaving 9 bases of the junction unmatched. The CDR3 is 16 residues long. From germline, CDR1 is MGHRA and CDR2 YSYEKL. The CDR3 DNA sequence: TGCGCCAGCAGCAGGACAGGGGGCTCGGTGAGCACTGAAGCTTTCTTT. It encodes CASSRTGGSVSTEAFF.